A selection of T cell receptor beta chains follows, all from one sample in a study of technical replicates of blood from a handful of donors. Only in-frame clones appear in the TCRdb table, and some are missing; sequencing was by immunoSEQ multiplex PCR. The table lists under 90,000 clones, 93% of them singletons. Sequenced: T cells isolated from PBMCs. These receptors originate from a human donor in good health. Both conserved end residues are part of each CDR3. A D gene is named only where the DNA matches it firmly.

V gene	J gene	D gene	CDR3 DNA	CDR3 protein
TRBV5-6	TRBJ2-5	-	TGTGCCAGCAGCTTGATAGAACCACAAGAGACCCAGTACTTC	CASSLIEPQETQYF
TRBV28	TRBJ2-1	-	TGTGCCAGCAGCCTTGACAGCTTGTCCTACAATGAGCAGTTCTTC	CASSLDSLSYNEQFF
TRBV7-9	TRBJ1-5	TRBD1	TGTGCCAGCAGCTTAGAGGGGGCGCGTCAGCCCCAGCATTTT	CASSLEGARQPQHF
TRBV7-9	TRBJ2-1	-	TGTGCCAGCAGCGATATTCGGAATGAGCAGTTCTTC	CASSDIRNEQFF
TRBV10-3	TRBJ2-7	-	TGTGCCATCAGTGGACAGGACGGTTCCTACGAGCAGTACTTC	CAISGQDGSYEQYF
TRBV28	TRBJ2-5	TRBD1	TGTGCCAGCAGTTTCAGGGGGAACCAAGAGACCCAGTACTTC	CASSFRGNQETQYF
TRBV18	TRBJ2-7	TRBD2	TGTGCCAGCTCACCGGGGACTAGCGGGTCCTACGAGCAGTACTTC	CASSPGTSGSYEQYF
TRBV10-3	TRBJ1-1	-	TGTGCCATCAGACAATTCTCGACGGGTGGAAACACTGAAGCTTTCTTT	CAIRQFSTGGNTEAFF
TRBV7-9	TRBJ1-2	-	TGTGCCAGCAGCTTAAGCTCAGGGACTTATGGCTACACCTTC	CASSLSSGTYGYTF
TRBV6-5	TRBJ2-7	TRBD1	TGTGCCAGCACAAGAACAGGGGGCCCCGAGCAGTACTTC	CASTRTGGPEQYF
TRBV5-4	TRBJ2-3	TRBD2	TGTGCCAGCAGCGGAATAGCGGGAGCCGTCACAGATACGCAGTATTTT	CASSGIAGAVTDTQYF
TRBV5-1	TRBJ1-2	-	TGCGCCAGCAGCTTGGGAGACATCTCTAACTATGGCTACACCTTC	CASSLGDISNYGYTF
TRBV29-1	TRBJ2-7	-	TGCAGCGTAACACCTAAGGGGAAATTATACGAGCAGTACTTC	CSVTPKGKLYEQYF
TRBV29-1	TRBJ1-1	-	TGCAGCGTTGAAAGCGGGCCAAAGGAAGCTTTCTTT	CSVESGPKEAFF
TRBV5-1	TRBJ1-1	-	TGCGCCAGCAGCTTCACAGGGATGAACACTGAAGCTTTCTTT	CASSFTGMNTEAFF
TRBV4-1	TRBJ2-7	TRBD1	TGCGCCAGCAGCCAGGGTCGAGGGGGCAACTACGAGCAGTACTTC	CASSQGRGGNYEQYF
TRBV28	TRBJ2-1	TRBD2	TGTGCCAGCAGTTTCGTAACTAGCGGTGATGAGCAGTTCTTC	CASSFVTSGDEQFF
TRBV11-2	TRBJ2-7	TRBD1	TGTGCCAGCAGCCCGGGGGACAGGACCTACGAGCAGTACTTC	CASSPGDRTYEQYF
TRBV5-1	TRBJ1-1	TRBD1	TGCGCCAGCAGCTTGCAGGGACAGGGACCTCAGAACACTGAAGCTTTCTTT	CASSLQGQGPQNTEAFF
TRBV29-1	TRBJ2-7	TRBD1	TGCAGCGGACGGACAGGGGACAGCTACGAGCAGTACTTC	CSGRTGDSYEQYF
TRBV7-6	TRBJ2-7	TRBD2	TGTGCCAGCAGCAACGAGCGGGAGGGTATCGAGCAGTACTTC	CASSNEREGIEQYF
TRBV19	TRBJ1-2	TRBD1	TGTGCCAGTAGGGGGACAGGGCATGGCTACACCTTC	CASRGTGHGYTF
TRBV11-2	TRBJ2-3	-	TGTGCCAGCAGCTCCGGACAGCCCGCGCTCCCAGATACGCAGTATTTT	CASSSGQPALPDTQYF
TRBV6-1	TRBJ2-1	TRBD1	TGTGCCAGCAGTGAAGCTTGGGTCCGAAATTTAGTCTTCTGGGACAGGGGGCGCAATGAGCAGTTCTTC	CASSEAWVRNLVFWDRGRNEQFF
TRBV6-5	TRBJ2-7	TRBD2	TGTGCCAGCAGTCCTCGAGCGGGACGTACCTACGAGCAGTACTTC	CASSPRAGRTYEQYF
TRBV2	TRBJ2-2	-	TGTGCACTACGGGGTAGCGTGAACACCGGGGAGCTGTTTTTT	CALRGSVNTGELFF
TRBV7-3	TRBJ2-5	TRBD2	TGTGCCAGCAGCTTATTCGGGGGGAAGCAAGAGACCCAGTACTTC	CASSLFGGKQETQYF
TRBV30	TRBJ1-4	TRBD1	TGTGCCTGGAGGCAAGGGACAGGGCTTGGTGAAAAACTGTTTTTT	CAWRQGTGLGEKLFF
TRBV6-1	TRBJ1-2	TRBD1	TGTGCCAGCAGTGAATGGAACAGGGGTAAGGACTATGGCTACACCTTC	CASSEWNRGKDYGYTF